This T cell receptor beta chain emerged from a study of identical twins. Study results and caveats: Models underestimated out-of-frame TCR alpha sharing in monozygotic twins. When twins shared out-of-frame alpha sequences, those sequences had excess low generation probability.

Each CDR3 protein is one row after TCRdb ran MiXCR on the 5' RACE reads. This table has hundreds of thousands of distinct CDR3 sequences, around 8% appearing once. Healthy Caucasians, and only they, were the donors. The CDR3 totals 13 residues. The ends were cut back, 6 bases at V and 3 bases at J, with 9 bases in the middle. From germline, CDR1 is LGHNA and CDR2 YNFKEQ. This clonotype appeared many times. Its antigen is as yet unknown. These same records also appear under a second study, on yellow fever vaccine responses in identical twins.

The J gene is TRBJ1-3, the V gene TRBV4-2; possible D gene TRBD1, 5 bases. The sequenced sample consisted of memory (CD45RO+) T cells sorted from blood. This clonotype originated in a woman younger than 30 in good health. The CDR3 here is CASSGGFGNTIYF. In nucleotides, the CDR3 is TGTGCCAGCAGTGGGGGGTTTGGAAACACCATATATTTT.